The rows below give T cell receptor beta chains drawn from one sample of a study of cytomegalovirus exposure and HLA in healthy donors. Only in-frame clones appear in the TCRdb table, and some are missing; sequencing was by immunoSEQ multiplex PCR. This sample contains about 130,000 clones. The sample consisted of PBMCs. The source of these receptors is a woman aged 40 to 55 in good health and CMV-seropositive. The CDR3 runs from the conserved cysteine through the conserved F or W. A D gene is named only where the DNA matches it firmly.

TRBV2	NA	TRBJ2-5	TGTGCCAGCAGTGATGTGAGGGCCCTTGGAGAGACCCAGTACTTC	CASSDVRALGETQYF
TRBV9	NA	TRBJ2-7	TGTGCCAGCAGCGTAGCTGGGGAGTCCTACGAGCAGTACTTC	CASSVAGESYEQYF
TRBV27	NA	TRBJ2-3	TGTGCCAGCAGTCCCCATACAGATACGCAGTATTTT	CASSPHTDTQYF
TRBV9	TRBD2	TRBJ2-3	TGTGCCAGCACCCCGTCCCGGGGCGGGAGGTCCCGCACAGATACGCAGTATTTT	CASTPSRGGRSRTDTQYF
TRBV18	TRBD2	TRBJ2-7	TGTGCCAGCTCACCACCGACTAGCGGGGGCTACGAGCAGTACTTC	CASSPPTSGGYEQYF
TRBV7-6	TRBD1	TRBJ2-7	TGTGCCAGCAGCCCCGGGACAGGGTCCTACGAGCAGTACTTC	CASSPGTGSYEQYF
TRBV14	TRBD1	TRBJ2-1	TGTGCCAGCAGCCTGACAGGGAGCTCCTACAATGAGCAGTTCTTC	CASSLTGSSYNEQFF
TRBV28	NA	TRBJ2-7	TGTGCCAGCAGTTTGGGGCAGTACGAGCAGTACTTC	CASSLGQYEQYF
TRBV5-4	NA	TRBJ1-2	TGTGCCAGCAGCTCGCGCAGGGGACCCGATGGCTACACCTTC	CASSSRRGPDGYTF
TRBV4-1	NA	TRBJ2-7	TGCGCCAGCAGCCAGAGAGGACTGGGGACCTACGAGCAGTACTTC	CASSQRGLGTYEQYF
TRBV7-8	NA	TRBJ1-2	TGTGCCAGCAGCTTAGTGGGCGATAACTATGGCTACACCTTC	CASSLVGDNYGYTF
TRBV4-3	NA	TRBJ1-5	TGCGCCAGCAGCCAAGATAGGTCAGGGACAAATCAGCCCCAGCATTTT	CASSQDRSGTNQPQHF
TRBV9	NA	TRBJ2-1	TGTGCCAGCAGCGCCCCCTTTGGGGGCCACAATGAGCAGTTCTTC	CASSAPFGGHNEQFF
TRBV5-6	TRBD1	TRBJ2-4	TGTGCCAGCAGCTGGACAGGGAACGACATTCAGTACTTC	CASSWTGNDIQYF
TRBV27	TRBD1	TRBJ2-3	TGTGCCAGCAGTACCGACAGGGAGACAGATACGCAGTATTTT	CASSTDRETDTQYF
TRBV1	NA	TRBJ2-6	TGCCCCAGGGGCCGGGGGGCCAACGTCCTGACTTTC	CPRGRGANVLTF
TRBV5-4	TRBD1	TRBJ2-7	TGTGCCAGCAGCTGGGGTTGGGACAGGGAGAACGAGCAGTACTTC	CASSWGWDRENEQYF
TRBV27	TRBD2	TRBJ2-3	TGTGCCAGCAGTGGGCCGGGACTAGCGGGAGCATTTGGCACAGATACGCAGTATTTT	CASSGPGLAGAFGTDTQYF
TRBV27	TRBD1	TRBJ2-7	TGTGCCAGCAGTTTCTCAGGGACAGCTCACTACGAGCAGTACTTC	CASSFSGTAHYEQYF
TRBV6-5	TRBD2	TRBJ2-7	TGTGCCAGCAGTTACGAGCTAGCGGGGGCCTACGAGCAGTACTTC	CASSYELAGAYEQYF
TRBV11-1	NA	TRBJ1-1	TGTGCCAGCAGCTTCAACAGGAACACTGAAGCTTTCTTT	CASSFNRNTEAFF
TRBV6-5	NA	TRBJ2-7	TGTGCCAGCAAAAGGCAGGGGCTAGCCTCCGAGCAGTACTTC	CASKRQGLASEQYF
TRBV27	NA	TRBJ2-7	TGTGCCAGCACCCTAGCCGGTACCGCTGGCGAGCAGTACTTC	CASTLAGTAGEQYF
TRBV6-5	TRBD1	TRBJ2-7	TGTGCCAGCAGTCTCGGACAGGGCGCCCCCGAGCAGTACTTC	CASSLGQGAPEQYF
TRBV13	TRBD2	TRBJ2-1	TGTGCCAGCAGCACCCTAGCGGGAGGTCCCTACAATGAGCAGTTCTTC	CASSTLAGGPYNEQFF
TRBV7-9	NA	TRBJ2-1	TGTGCCAGCAGCTTAGCCCGACAGACGAGCTCCTACAATGAGCAGTTCTTC	CASSLARQTSSYNEQFF
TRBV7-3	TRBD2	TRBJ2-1	TGTGCCAGCAGCTTAAGGGGAATGAGCGGGAAACCCAATGAGCAGTTCTTC	CASSLRGMSGKPNEQFF
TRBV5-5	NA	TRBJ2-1	TGTGCCAGCAGCCCCGGAGGTGACTACAATGAGCAGTTCTTC	CASSPGGDYNEQFF
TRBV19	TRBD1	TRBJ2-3	TGTGCCAGTAGCTCGGACAGGCGAAGCACAGATACGCAGTATTTT	CASSSDRRSTDTQYF
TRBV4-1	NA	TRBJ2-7	TGCGCCAGCAGCCCGGAACAGGTAATTGGGGCCGAGCAGTACTTC	CASSPEQVIGAEQYF
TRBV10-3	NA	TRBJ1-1	TGTGCCATCAGCCCCTTACAGGGTAAAGCTTTCTTT	CAISPLQGKAFF
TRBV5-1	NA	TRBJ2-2	TGCGCCTCCCTGGCGACTTCCGGGGAGCTGTTTTTT	CASLATSGELFF
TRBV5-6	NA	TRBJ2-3	TGTGCCAGCAAACAGGACCTTTACACAGATACGCAGTATTTT	CASKQDLYTDTQYF
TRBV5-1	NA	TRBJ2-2	TGCGCCAGCAGCTTCAACAACAGGGTAATTACCGGGGAGCTGTTTTTT	CASSFNNRVITGELFF
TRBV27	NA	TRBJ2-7	TGTGCCAGCAGTTTAAGCGGCTCCTACGAGCAGTACTTC	CASSLSGSYEQYF
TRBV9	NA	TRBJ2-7	TGTGCCAGCAGCGTACAGGAGGTTGGATTCGAGCAGTACTTC	CASSVQEVGFEQYF
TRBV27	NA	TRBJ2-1	TGTGCCAGCAGTCTACCCCATGGCTCCGAGGAGTTCTTC	CASSLPHGSEEFF
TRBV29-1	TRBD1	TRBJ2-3	TGCAGCGCCAAAATACAGGGGGCCACAGATACGCAGTATTTT	CSAKIQGATDTQYF
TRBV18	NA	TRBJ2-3	TGTGCCAGCTCACCAACAGGTGATACGCAGTATTTT	CASSPTGDTQYF
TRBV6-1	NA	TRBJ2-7	TGTGCCAGCAGTGTAACAGACCAACGGACAGAGCAGTACTTC	CASSVTDQRTEQYF
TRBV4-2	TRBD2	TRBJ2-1	TGTGCCAGCAGCGCTCTAGCGGGAGGGCCAACCCATGAGCAGTTCTTC	CASSALAGGPTHEQFF
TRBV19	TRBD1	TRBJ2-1	TGTGCCAGTAGTTTATCCGGGACAGGGATCTACAATGAGCAGTTCTTC	CASSLSGTGIYNEQFF
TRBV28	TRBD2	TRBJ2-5	TGTGCCAGCAGTACGGGACTAGCGGGAGGGCGAGAAGAGACCCAGTACTTC	CASSTGLAGGREETQYF
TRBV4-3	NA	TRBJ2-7	TGCGCCAGCGGACCTAGCGTCACCTACGAGCAGTACTTC	CASGPSVTYEQYF
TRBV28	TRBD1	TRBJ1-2	TGTGCCAGCAGGGATCCGGGACAGGGGGCGCAAAATGGCTACACCTTC	CASRDPGQGAQNGYTF
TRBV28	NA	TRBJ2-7	TGTGCCAGCAGTTCCCCCCGGAGGGGGCCGGTAGAGCAGTACTTC	CASSSPRRGPVEQYF
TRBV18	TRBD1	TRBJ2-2	TGTGCCAGCTCACCAACCGGGACAGGGAACACCGGGGAGCTGTTTTTT	CASSPTGTGNTGELFF